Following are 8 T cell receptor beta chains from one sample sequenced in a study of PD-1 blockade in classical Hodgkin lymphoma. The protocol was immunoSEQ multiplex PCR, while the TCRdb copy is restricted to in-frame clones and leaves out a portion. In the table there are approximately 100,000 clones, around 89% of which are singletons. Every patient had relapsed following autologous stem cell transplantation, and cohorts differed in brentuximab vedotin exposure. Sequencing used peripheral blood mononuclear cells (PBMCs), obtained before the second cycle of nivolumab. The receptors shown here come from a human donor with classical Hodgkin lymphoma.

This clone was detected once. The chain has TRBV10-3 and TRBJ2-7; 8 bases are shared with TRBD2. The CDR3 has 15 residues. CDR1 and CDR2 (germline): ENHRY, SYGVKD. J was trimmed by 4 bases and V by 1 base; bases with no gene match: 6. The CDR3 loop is CAISEWSGGPYEQYF. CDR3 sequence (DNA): TGTGCCATCAGTGAGTGGAGCGGGGGTCCGTACGAGCAGTACTTC.

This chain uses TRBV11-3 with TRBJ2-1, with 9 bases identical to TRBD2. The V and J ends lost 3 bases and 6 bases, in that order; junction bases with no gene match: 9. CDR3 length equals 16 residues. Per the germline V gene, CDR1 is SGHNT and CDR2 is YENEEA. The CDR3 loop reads CASSFDGRGGSNEQFF. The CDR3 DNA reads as TGTGCCAGCAGCTTTGATGGGCGGGGGGGTTCCAATGAGCAGTTCTTC.

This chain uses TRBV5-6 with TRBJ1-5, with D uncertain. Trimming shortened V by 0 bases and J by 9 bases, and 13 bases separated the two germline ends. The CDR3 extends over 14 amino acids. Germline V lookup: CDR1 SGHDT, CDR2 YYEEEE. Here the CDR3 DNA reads TGTGCCAGCAGCTTGGACGGGGAGGTAGGGCCCCAGCATTTT. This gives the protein CASSLDGEVGPQHF.

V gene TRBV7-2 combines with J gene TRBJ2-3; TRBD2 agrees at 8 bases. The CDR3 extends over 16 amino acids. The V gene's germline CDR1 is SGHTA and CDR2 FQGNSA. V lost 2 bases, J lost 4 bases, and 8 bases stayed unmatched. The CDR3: CASSLHPRGGPDTQYF. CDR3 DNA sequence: TGTGCCAGCAGCTTACATCCCCGGGGGGGCCCAGATACGCAGTATTTT.

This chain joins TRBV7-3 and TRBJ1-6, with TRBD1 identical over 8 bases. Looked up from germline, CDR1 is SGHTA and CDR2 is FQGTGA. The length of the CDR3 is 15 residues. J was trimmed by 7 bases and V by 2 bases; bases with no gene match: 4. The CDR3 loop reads CASSLGRTGNSPLHF. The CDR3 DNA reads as TGTGCCAGCAGCTTAGGACGGACAGGGAATTCACCCCTCCACTTT.

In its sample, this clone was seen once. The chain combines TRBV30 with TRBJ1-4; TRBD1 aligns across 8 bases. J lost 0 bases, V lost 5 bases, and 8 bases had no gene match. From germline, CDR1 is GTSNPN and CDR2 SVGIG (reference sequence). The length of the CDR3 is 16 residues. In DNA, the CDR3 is TGTGCCTGGGGACAGGGAAACGTTGCAACTAATGAAAAACTGTTTTTT. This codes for CAWGQGNVATNEKLFF. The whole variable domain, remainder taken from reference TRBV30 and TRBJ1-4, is SQTIHQWPATLVQPVGSPLSLECTVEGTSNPNLYWYRQAAGRGLQLLFYSVGIGQISSEVPQNLSASRPQDRQFILSSKKLLLSDSGFYLCAWGQGNVATNEKLFFGSGTQLSVL.

The CDR3: CASSEGGGAAYGYTF. CDR3 bases: TGTGCCAGCAGTGAAGGCGGAGGAGCGGCTTATGGCTACACCTTC. The chain combines TRBV6-1 with TRBJ1-2, with unresolved D. The CDR3 has 15 amino acids. Germline V gene sequence: CDR1 MNHNS, CDR2 SASEGT. Trimming pared 1 base from V and 5 bases from J, leaving 14 bases between.

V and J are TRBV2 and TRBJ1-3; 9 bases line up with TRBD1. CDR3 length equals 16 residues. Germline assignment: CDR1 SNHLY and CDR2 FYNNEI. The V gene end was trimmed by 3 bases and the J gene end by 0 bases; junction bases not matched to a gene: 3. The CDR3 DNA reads TGTGCCAGCAGTGAGGGACAGGGATTCTCTGGAAACACCATATATTTT. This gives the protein CASSEGQGFSGNTIYF. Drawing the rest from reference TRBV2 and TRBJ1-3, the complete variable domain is EPEVTQTPSHQVTQMGQEVILRCVPISNHLYFYWYRQILGQKVEFLVSFYNNEISEKSEIFDDQFSVERPDGSNFTLKIRSTKLEDSAMYFCASSEGQGFSGNTIYFGEGSWLTVV.